A single T cell receptor (beta chain) is shown here with its context. Its matching antigen is unknown. The V end was cut by 0 bases, the J end by 7 bases, with 13 bases between. The CDR3 is 14 amino acids. The germline CDR1 and CDR2 sequences are SGHNT and YYREEE (reference sequence). Donors had nominal health at sampling but likely had unrecorded immune exposures. This entry is derived from a study of cytomegalovirus exposure and HLA in healthy donors. For the study at large: Of some 410 genotyped donors, roughly 81% grouped in the Caucasian-associated ancestry cluster.

Both 60 Vbeta primers and 13 Jbeta primers went into the PCR. Profiled with immunoSEQ multiplex PCR; TCRdb holds only in-frame clones, not every one. The top ten clones hold approximately 2.9% of a sample with a few hundred thousand clones, roughly 80% of them seen once. General study findings and limits: With later analysis, a missense DCLRE1C variant became linked to TCR beta V- and J-gene trimming.

The TCR originated in a man aged 25-45 years in good health and CMV-seronegative. Sequenced: PBMCs. The chain carries TRBV5-4 and TRBJ1-1, with no clear D. CDR3 loop: CASSLALTGGEAFF. As DNA, the CDR3 is TGTGCCAGCAGCTTGGCCTTAACGGGAGGTGAAGCTTTCTTT.